These 32 T cell receptor beta chains came from one sample sequenced in a study of control samples from healthy donors and cancer patients. The data were produced by immunoSEQ multiplex PCR, yet TCRdb's version contains in-frame clones alone and is incomplete. The sample includes 150,000 or so clones, approximately 94% seen only once; the top ten take 5.8%. Sequences were obtained from blood. These receptors all come from a man aged 18 to 29 in good health.

The chain couples TRBV2 to TRBJ1-4; no definite D call. V lost 5 bases to trimming and J lost 0 bases, with 13 bases between them. The CDR3 totals 16 residues. CDR1 is SNHLY, CDR2 FYNNEI, per germline. The CDR3 nucleotides read TGTGCCAGCAGTCCCCGCTCGATTGCAACTAATGAAAAACTGTTTTTT. This encodes CASSPRSIATNEKLFF.

The rearrangement uses TRBV6-6 and TRBJ1-2, with D uncertain. CDR1 and CDR2 from the germline V gene are MNHNY and SVGAGI (reference sequence). Trimming took 8 bases from V and 7 from J, leaving 5 bases between them. There are 9 residues in the CDR3. The CDR3 reads CASSTGYTF. CDR3 DNA: TGTGCCAGCTCTACTGGCTACACCTTC.

This chain joins TRBV30 and TRBJ2-7; a weak D match, TRBD2 (6 bases). V was cut by 0 bases and J by 6 bases, with 6 bases left in between. The germline CDR1 and CDR2 sequences are GTSNPN and SVGIG (reference sequence). This CDR3 comprises 11 residues. The CDR3 DNA is TGTGCCTGGAGTGTCGGGGGCGAGCAGTACTTC. It translates to CAWSVGGEQYF.

The rearrangement uses TRBV1 and TRBJ2-7; the table's D call, TRBD1, was not checked against the DNA. TRBV1 is designated a pseudogene. The CDR3 covers 14 residues. The CDR3 sequence: CTSSQGYSSYEQYF. The CDR3 nucleotides read TGCACCAGCAGCCAAGGGTACAGCTCCTACGAGCAGTACTTC.

The V gene is TRBV19, the J gene TRBJ1-2; TRBD1 matches at 9 bases. The CDR3 totals 14 residues. The V segment lost 6 bases and the J segment 0 bases; nucleotides outside the gene matches: 2. In germline, CDR1 is LNHDA, CDR2 SQIVND (reference sequence). The CDR3: CASRTGGANYGYTF. CDR3 bases: TGTGCCAGTAGGACAGGGGGAGCTAACTATGGCTACACCTTC.

The chain carries TRBV27 and TRBJ2-3, with D possibly being TRBD1 (5 bases). The CDR3 sequence is 13 residues long. V gave up 8 bases and J gave up 4 bases, with 13 bases separating them. Germline CDR1 is MNHEY and CDR2 is SMNVEV (reference sequence). CDR3 sequence (DNA): TGTGCCAGCTATACAGGACCGCCAGATACGCAGTATTTT. This encodes CASYTGPPDTQYF.

The rearrangement joins TRBV5-1 to TRBJ2-7; D unresolved. Germline V CDR1 and CDR2: SGHRS, YFSETQ. The CDR3 length is 12 residues. Trimming cost V 2 bases and J 4 bases, with 7 bases left between them. This CDR3 is CASSFNGYEQYF. The CDR3 DNA sequence: TGCGCCAGCAGCTTCAACGGGTACGAGCAGTACTTC.

This clone was seen just once. This chain connects TRBV29-1 to TRBJ2-5; 7 bases are shared with TRBD1. The CDR3 spans 14 residues. The germline CDR1 and CDR2 sequences are SQVTM and ANQGSEA. V lost 2 bases to trimming and J lost 5 bases; unmatched junction nucleotides: 8. CDR3 loop: CSVERTGARETQYF. The CDR3 region has the DNA TGCAGCGTTGAACGAACAGGGGCTCGGGAGACCCAGTACTTC.

This chain connects TRBV4-1 to TRBJ1-3; D unresolved. Germline V gene data show CDR1 as MGHRA and CDR2 as YSYEKL. The CDR3 covers 15 residues. Trimming left V 3 bases short and J 0 bases short, with 9 bases between. In DNA, the CDR3 is TGCGCCAGCAGCCACCCGCCCGCCTCTGGAAACACCATATATTTT. It translates to CASSHPPASGNTIYF.

As concerns this clone: In the same sample, other DNA sequences code for this CDR3. V and J are TRBV30 and TRBJ1-5, with D hard to call. This CDR3 has 13 residues. Trimming pared 0 bases from V and 4 bases from J, leaving 7 bases between. Germline V CDR1 and CDR2: GTSNPN, SVGIG (reference sequence). DNA for the CDR3: TGTGCCTGGAGTGTTGGAGGAAATCAGCCCCAGCATTTT. As protein: CAWSVGGNQPQHF.

This clone occurred once. V and J are TRBV7-9 and TRBJ2-7; 7 nucleotides line up with TRBD2. The CDR3 has 16 amino acids. Unmatched junction bases numbered 13, after V lost 8 bases and J lost 0 bases. Germline V gene data show CDR1 as SEHNR and CDR2 as FQNEAQ (reference sequence). In nucleotides, the CDR3 is TGTGCCAGCGCACTTTGGGGGGGAAAGAGCTCCTACGAGCAGTACTTC. Translated: CASALWGGKSSYEQYF.

The gene calls are TRBV5-4 and TRBJ1-2; D is perhaps TRBD1 (5 bases). V was pared by 0 bases and J by 4 bases, with 13 bases between. This CDR3 is built from 15 residues. Germline CDR1 reads SGHNT; CDR2 reads YYREEE (reference sequence). The DNA of the CDR3 is TGTGCCAGCAGCTTGGCCGGGGGGATCGGCTATGGCTACACCTTC. Translating it yields CASSLAGGIGYGYTF.

This clone was recorded only once. Distinct nucleotide sequences in the sample also encode this CDR3. This chain joins TRBV30 and TRBJ2-7; 7 positions match TRBD1. There are 13 residues in the CDR3. With 0 bases clipped from V and 4 bases from J, the junction kept 3 bases outside the gene matches. Germline CDR1 is GTSNPN and CDR2 is SVGIG (reference sequence). This CDR3 is CAWSVGGAYEQYF. The CDR3, as DNA: TGTGCCTGGAGTGTAGGGGGCGCTTACGAGCAGTACTTC. Looking up the rest from reference TRBV30 and TRBJ2-7 gives the full variable domain: SQTIHQWPATLVQPVGSPLSLECTVEGTSNPNLYWYRQAAGRGLQLLFYSVGIGQISSEVPQNLSASRPQDRQFILSSKKLLLSDSGFYLCAWSVGGAYEQYFGPGTRLTVT.

Regarding this clone: Distinct nucleotide sequences in the sample also encode this CDR3. The rearrangement uses TRBV19 and TRBJ2-7, with 11 bases matching TRBD1. The trim removed 5 bases at V and 4 bases at J, leaving 4 bases unmatched. CDR3 length: 14 amino acids. Germline CDR1 and CDR2: LNHDA and SQIVND (reference sequence). The CDR3 region is CASSVGQGAYEQYF. The CDR3 DNA sequence: TGTGCCAGTAGTGTAGGACAGGGGGCTTACGAGCAGTACTTC.

V is TRBV7-2 and J is TRBJ2-1, with no clear D. The germline V gene has CDR1 SGHTA and CDR2 FQGNSA. V was shortened by 1 base and J by 1 base, with 8 bases between the two germline ends. This CDR3 has 15 amino acids. CDR3 bases: TGTGCCAGCAGCTTAGTAGTAGGGTCCTACAATGAGCAGTTCTTC. Translating it yields CASSLVVGSYNEQFF.

V and J are TRBV6-1 and TRBJ1-1; 8 bases match TRBD1. The CDR3 length is 14 residues. J gave up 3 bases and V 0 bases, and 0 bases lay outside the gene matches. The V gene's germline CDR1 is MNHNS and CDR2 SASEGT. Here the CDR3 reads CASSEAGQDTEAFF. CDR3 coding DNA: TGTGCCAGCAGTGAAGCGGGACAGGACACTGAAGCTTTCTTT.

This clone has just one count. The chain is built from TRBV27 and TRBJ2-3; D gene unclear. The V end lost 8 bases, the J end lost 0 bases, and 18 bases lay between the germline ends. Germline V gene sequence: CDR1 MNHEY, CDR2 SMNVEV (reference sequence). There are 16 residues in the CDR3. The CDR3 sequence: CASSPIFSASTDTQYF. CDR3 in DNA: TGTGCCAGCTCCCCCATTTTCTCCGCGAGCACAGATACGCAGTATTTT.

The chain links TRBV5-1 to TRBJ1-2, with D possibly TRBD1 on 5 matching bases. Germline CDR1 is SGHRS and CDR2 is YFSETQ. Deletions cut 2 bases from V and 0 bases from J, with 11 bases between. The CDR3 consists of 15 residues. The CDR3 loop reads CASSFRQTPNYGYTF. CDR3 nucleotide sequence: TGCGCCAGCAGCTTCCGACAGACCCCTAACTATGGCTACACCTTC.

This chain uses TRBV7-9 with TRBJ1-2, with TRBD1 matching 8 bases. J lost 7 bases, V lost 1 base, and 8 bases had no gene match. The CDR3 has 15 amino acids. The germline CDR1 and CDR2 sequences are SEHNR and FQNEAQ (reference sequence). CDR3 sequence: CASSLESRGHGGYTF. The CDR3 DNA reads as TGTGCCAGCAGCTTAGAAAGCAGGGGGCATGGTGGCTACACCTTC.

The chain links TRBV25-1 to TRBJ1-1; TRBD1 is a possible D gene (6 bases). The CDR3 has 14 residues. Trimming took 7 bases from V and 4 from J, leaving 16 bases between them. CDR1 is MGHDK, CDR2 SYGVNS, per germline. Written as DNA, the CDR3 is TGTGCCAGCATGCATTGGGGGCCGGGCACTGAAGCTTTCTTT. Its translation is CASMHWGPGTEAFF.

V and J are TRBV4-2 and TRBJ2-1, with 11 bases aligning to TRBD2. This CDR3 region has 16 residues. V was clipped by 0 bases and J by 6 bases; unmatched bases: 4. Germline CDR1 reads LGHNA; CDR2 reads YNFKEQ. The CDR3 nucleotides read TGTGCCAGCAGCCAAGAAACTAGCGGGAGTCTCAATGAGCAGTTCTTC. It is translated as CASSQETSGSLNEQFF.

This chain connects TRBV2 to TRBJ2-2; weak D call: TRBD1 (5 bases). The germline V gene encodes CDR1 SNHLY and CDR2 FYNNEI. The V gene lost 6 bases and the J gene lost 0 bases, with 11 bases spanning the gap. This CDR3 is built from 15 residues. The CDR3 reads CASSLDSANTGELFF. DNA of the CDR3: TGTGCCAGCAGCCTTGACAGCGCGAACACCGGGGAGCTGTTTTTT.

This clone was seen a single time. This chain uses TRBV11-2 with TRBJ1-2; the D is unclear. This CDR3 has 18 residues. The V gene's germline CDR1 is SGHAT and CDR2 FQNNGV. The V gene lost 3 bases and the J gene lost 1 base, with 21 bases spanning the gap. The CDR3 region is CASSFTPGRRELNYGYTF. The CDR3 coding sequence is TGTGCCAGCAGCTTCACTCCGGGCCGACGAGAACTTAACTATGGCTACACCTTC.

This sequence joins TRBV19 and TRBJ2-7; 9 bases line up with TRBD2. The V segment lost 0 bases and the J segment 3 bases; nucleotides outside the gene matches: 6. This CDR3 spans 16 amino acids. Germline V lookup: CDR1 LNHDA, CDR2 SQIVND (reference sequence). This CDR3 reads CASSIDAGTSIYEQYF. In DNA, the CDR3 is TGTGCCAGTAGTATAGATGCCGGGACTAGCATCTACGAGCAGTACTTC.

The CDR3 is CASSYSTSGSSEQFF. CDR3 in DNA: TGTGCCAGCAGTTACTCGACTAGCGGGAGCTCCGAGCAGTTCTTC. This sequence joins TRBV6-5 and TRBJ2-1; 12 nucleotides line up with TRBD2. The CDR3 contains 15 residues. Losses at the gene ends were 0 bases for V and 10 bases for J; bases not matched to a gene: 4. Germline V gene sequence: CDR1 MNHEY, CDR2 SVGAGI.

The rearrangement joins TRBV9 to TRBJ2-1; 7 positions agree with TRBD2. The CDR3 contains 14 residues. CDR1 and CDR2 from the germline V gene are SGDLS and YYNGEE. Losses at the gene ends were 3 bases for V and 4 bases for J; bases not matched to a gene: 4. The CDR3 is CASSGGLGYNEQFF. The CDR3 DNA reads as TGTGCCAGCAGCGGAGGACTAGGTTACAATGAGCAGTTCTTC.

The chain links TRBV25-1 to TRBJ1-3; D gene ambiguous. Germline CDR1 MGHDK, CDR2 SYGVNS. The CDR3 has 15 residues. The V and J ends lost 3 bases and 4 bases respectively, with 13 bases between them. In DNA form, the CDR3 reads TGTGCCAGCAGTGACTTAGGTGTGTTAGGAAACACCATATATTTT. It codes for CASSDLGVLGNTIYF.

The chain joins TRBV29-1 to TRBJ1-1; 8 bases line up with TRBD1. The J segment lost 11 bases and the V segment lost 6 bases, leaving 17 bases of the junction unmatched. CDR1 and CDR2 (germline): SQVTM, ANQGSEA. This CDR3 spans 14 amino acids. The CDR3 DNA reads TGCAGCGTGCGAACAGACAGGGGAGAAGTTAGGGCTTTCTTT. Translated, it gives CSVRTDRGEVRAFF.

The chain joins TRBV5-1 to TRBJ2-1; 8 bases are shared with TRBD1. Germline V CDR1 and CDR2: SGHRS, YFSETQ. The J segment lost 8 bases and the V segment lost 1 base, leaving 8 bases of the junction unmatched. The CDR3 covers 15 residues. The CDR3 spells CASSLWVDRVDEQFF. The CDR3 coding sequence is TGCGCCAGCAGCTTGTGGGTGGACAGGGTCGATGAGCAGTTCTTC.

The chain links TRBV9 to TRBJ1-1; D unclear. V gave up 4 bases and J gave up 2 bases, with 6 bases separating them. This CDR3 region has 12 residues. From germline, CDR1 is SGDLS and CDR2 YYNGEE. Here the CDR3 reads CASSYGNTEAFF. CDR3 nucleotide sequence: TGTGCCAGCAGCTATGGAAACACTGAAGCTTTCTTT.

This sequence joins TRBV30 and TRBJ1-1; no definite D call. Per germline, CDR1 GTSNPN and CDR2 SVGIG (reference sequence). The CDR3 spans 13 residues. With 1 base removed from V and 5 bases from J, the gap between germline ends came to 11 bases. The CDR3 sequence is CAWSADRGTEAFF. DNA for the CDR3: TGTGCCTGGAGTGCCGACCGTGGGACTGAAGCTTTCTTT.

This chain links TRBV5-6 with TRBJ1-2, with D possibly matching TRBD1 (5 bases). The V and J ends lost 0 bases and 5 bases respectively, with 5 bases between them. CDR3 length equals 12 residues. CDR1 is SGHDT, CDR2 YYEEEE, per germline. The CDR3 DNA reads as TGTGCCAGCAGCTTGGAGGGGTATGGCTACACCTTC. It codes for CASSLEGYGYTF.